This T cell receptor (beta chain) is drawn from a study of control samples from healthy donors and cancer patients. This CDR3 is built from 18 residues. The V gene's germline CDR1 is MNHEY and CDR2 SVGEGT. V was cut by 6 bases and J by 1 base, with 24 bases left in between. Clones were sequenced by immunoSEQ multiplex PCR, and TCRdb holds only the in-frame ones, with some missing. Of about 59,000 clones listed, approximately 89% are singletons. This clonotype originated in a woman in her sixties or seventies with lung cancer. The chain recombines TRBV6-2 or TRBV6-3 with TRBJ2-5; D possibly corresponds to TRBD1 (6 bases). Sequences were obtained from PBMCs. The CDR3 nucleotides are TGTGCCAGCAGCCCTTTCCCAGGGGTCCATGGCCCCCAAGAGACCCAGTACTTC. Protein sequence: CASSPFPGVHGPQETQYF.